Below, 28 T cell receptor beta chains from the same sample are listed, as sequenced in a study of OX40 agonist ivuxolimab in advanced cancers. Measured with immunoSEQ multiplex PCR; TCRdb has only the in-frame clones, and not every one. The sample lists 55,000 to 80,000 clones, about 88% occurring once. The specimen comprised CD4+ or CD8+ T cells sorted from blood, sampled in a trial of the OX40 agonist ivuxolimab. These receptors were taken from an adult with an advanced solid tumor such as melanoma, head and neck, liver or kidney cancer.

The chain combines TRBV27 with TRBJ2-7, with 14 bases that match TRBD2. Germline values: CDR1 MNHEY, CDR2 SMNVEV (reference sequence). The CDR3 contains 19 residues. V gave up 6 bases and J gave up 4 bases; unmatched junction bases: 17. As DNA, the CDR3 is TGTGCCAGCAGATTTAGGAAAACGGGACTAGCGGGAGAATGGTACGAGCAGTACTTC. It encodes CASRFRKTGLAGEWYEQYF.

This clone was found once. V gene TRBV29-1 combines with J gene TRBJ2-1; 13 bases match TRBD2. Trimming cost V 6 bases and J 7 bases; bases outside gene matches: 6. The germline V gene encodes CDR1 SQVTM and CDR2 ANQGSEA. The CDR3 loop spans 14 amino acids. CDR3 DNA: TGCAGCGTCCCCAAGGGACTAGCGGGGAATGAGCAGTTCTTC. Protein product: CSVPKGLAGNEQFF.

V is TRBV6-1 and J is TRBJ1-2; D remains unclear. V was clipped by 1 base and J by 3 bases, with 9 bases between them. The germline V gene has CDR1 MNHNS and CDR2 SASEGT. This CDR3 is 14 amino acids long. CDR3 nucleotides: TGTGCCAGCAGTGAAGTGGGCCTCTACTATGGCTACACCTTC. It codes for CASSEVGLYYGYTF.

The chain uses TRBV28 and TRBJ1-2, with D maybe TRBD1 (5 bases). V lost 5 bases and J 2 bases, leaving 15 bases between the germline ends. CDR3 length: 15 residues. The V gene's germline CDR1 is MDHEN and CDR2 SYDVKM. The CDR3 reads CASSPFPDRNYGYTF. The CDR3 DNA reads TGTGCCAGCAGTCCCTTCCCCGACAGAAACTATGGCTACACCTTC.

The V call is TRBV7-9, the J call TRBJ2-5, with D perhaps matching TRBD1 (5 bases). V was pared by 5 bases and J by 11 bases, with 12 bases between. Germline V lookup: CDR1 SEHNR, CDR2 FQNEAQ (reference sequence). This CDR3 region has 11 residues. CDR3 in DNA: TGTGCCAGCAGCCTGACAGTTCGGCAGTACTTC. Translated: CASSLTVRQYF.

This clone has a handful of counts. The rearrangement uses TRBV28 and TRBJ2-2; no clear D. The length of the CDR3 is 13 residues. CDR1 MDHEN and CDR2 SYDVKM come from the germline V gene. With 2 bases removed from V and 4 bases from J, the gap between germline ends came to 5 bases. This CDR3 reads CASSLALTGELFF. Written as DNA, the CDR3 is TGTGCCAGCAGTTTAGCCCTCACCGGGGAGCTGTTTTTT.

This clone turned up a few times. This sequence joins TRBV7-9 and TRBJ1-2; 11 bases are shared with TRBD1. CDR3 length: 15 residues. CDR1 and CDR2 (germline): SEHNR, FQNEAQ (reference sequence). J gave up 4 bases and V 10 bases, and 11 bases lay outside the gene matches. In DNA, the CDR3 is TGTGCCACTCCGGACAGGGGGCGCAGGGGCTATGGCTACACCTTC. Translation: CATPDRGRRGYGYTF. The whole variable domain, filled in from reference TRBV7-9 and TRBJ1-2, reads DTGVSQNPRHKITKRGQNVTFRCDPISEHNRLYWYRQTLGQGPEFLTYFQNEAQLEKSRLLSDRFSAERPKGSFSTLEIQRTEQGDSAMYLCATPDRGRRGYGYTFGSGTRLTVV.

V usage is TRBV5-1 and J usage is TRBJ1-1; D gene ambiguous. This CDR3 has 14 amino acids. The germline gives CDR1 SGHRS, CDR2 YFSETQ. V was trimmed by 1 base and J by 1 base, leaving 8 bases between them. CDR3 protein: CASSLQASNTEAFF. DNA for the CDR3: TGCGCCAGCAGCTTGCAGGCGTCGAACACTGAAGCTTTCTTT. The full variable domain, with the rest looked up from reference TRBV5-1 and TRBJ1-1, is KAGVTQTPRYLIKTRGQQVTLSCSPISGHRSVSWYQQTPGQGLQFLFEYFSETQRNKGNFPGRFSGRQFSNSRSEMNVSTLELGDSALYLCASSLQASNTEAFFGQGTRLTVV.

A few counts support this clone. The chain uses TRBV27 and TRBJ1-4; no reliable D call. CDR1 is MNHEY and CDR2 is SMNVEV in the germline V gene (reference sequence). This CDR3 is built from 13 residues. Between the trimmed V and J ends, which lost 3 bases and 14 bases, there was a span of 16 bases. The CDR3 region is CASSFSGNPSLFF. CDR3 DNA: TGTGCCAGCAGTTTCTCCGGGAATCCGTCGCTGTTTTTT.

This clone was detected only once. This rearrangement joins TRBV6-6 to TRBJ2-2; D might be TRBD1 or TRBD2, each matching 5 bases. Germline V gene sequence: CDR1 MNHNY, CDR2 SVGAGI (reference sequence). Deletions cut 2 bases from V and 0 bases from J, with 7 bases between. This CDR3 has 15 residues. CDR3 residues: CASSYQGPNTGELFF. The CDR3 DNA reads TGTGCCAGCAGTTACCAGGGACCGAACACCGGGGAGCTGTTTTTT.

The gene calls are TRBV19 and TRBJ1-1, with D hard to call. Germline values: CDR1 LNHDA, CDR2 SQIVND (reference sequence). V shed 7 bases and J shed 11 bases, with 11 bases lying between them. CDR3 length: 10 amino acids. In nucleotides, the CDR3 is TGTGCCAGTACCTCTGGACGGGCTTTCTTT. Amino acid sequence: CASTSGRAFF.

For the CDR3, the DNA is TGTGCCAGCAGTTTATCGCCCACCCACCACAGGGGTTTCAAGACCCAGTACTTC. It yields the protein CASSLSPTHHRGFKTQYF. The V and J genes are TRBV27 and TRBJ2-5; 7 bases are a match to TRBD1. With V trimmed by 0 bases and J by 6 bases, 16 bases remained unmatched. Per the germline V gene, CDR1 is MNHEY and CDR2 is SMNVEV (reference sequence). The CDR3 spans 18 residues.

J is TRBJ1-1 and V is TRBV18; D ambiguous. Looked up from germline, CDR1 is KGHSH and CDR2 is LQKENI. Trimming pared 6 bases from V and 4 bases from J, leaving 15 bases between. The CDR3 spans 14 residues. CDR3 DNA sequence: TGTGCCAGCTCCCCTGACACGGCGAGCACTGAAGCTTTCTTT. Translated: CASSPDTASTEAFF.

For this clone: The sample has other DNA sequences that encode this CDR3 too. The V gene is TRBV18, the J gene TRBJ1-2; D is unresolved. V lost 0 bases and J lost 4, with 12 bases in between. CDR1 is KGHSH and CDR2 is LQKENI in the germline V gene. This CDR3 has 15 amino acids. The CDR3 DNA follows: TGTGCCAGCTCACCACCATCTAGAGAGGCCTATGGCTACACCTTC. This sequence encodes CASSPPSREAYGYTF.

This clone was detected once. The V and J genes are TRBV29-1 and TRBJ2-5, with TRBD1 identical over 7 bases. Germline CDR1 is SQVTM and CDR2 is ANQGSEA. The J segment lost 2 bases and the V segment lost 6 bases, leaving 6 bases of the junction unmatched. This CDR3 region has 13 residues. The CDR3 region is CSVKGQPQETQYF. DNA for the CDR3: TGCAGCGTAAAGGGACAGCCTCAAGAGACCCAGTACTTC. Full variable domain (rest looked up from reference TRBV29-1 and TRBJ2-5): SAVISQKPSRDICQRGTSLTIQCQVDSQVTMMFWYRQQPGQSLTLIATANQGSEATYESGFVIDKFPISRPNLTFSTLTVSNMSPEDSSIYLCSVKGQPQETQYFGPGTRLLVL.

V is TRBV4-2 and J is TRBJ2-1; 12 nucleotides agree with TRBD2. V lost 0 bases to trimming and J lost 4 bases; unmatched junction nucleotides: 4. Germline loops: CDR1 LGHNA, CDR2 YNFKEQ. The CDR3 spans 17 residues. This chain's CDR3 is CASSQDRTSGAYNEQFF. The CDR3 nucleotides are TGTGCCAGCAGCCAAGATAGGACTAGCGGGGCATACAATGAGCAGTTCTTC.

Only one count was recorded for this clone. V gene TRBV5-1 combines with J gene TRBJ1-2; D is unresolved. This CDR3 region has 14 residues. Per the germline V gene, CDR1 is SGHRS and CDR2 is YFSETQ. With 0 bases removed from V and 4 bases from J, the gap between germline ends came to 10 bases. The CDR3 DNA follows: TGCGCCAGCAGCTTGGGCGACACAACCTATGGCTACACCTTC. Its translation: CASSLGDTTYGYTF.

This rearrangement joins TRBV27 to TRBJ2-7, with TRBD1 identical over 9 bases. This CDR3 spans 15 amino acids. V lost 4 bases to trimming and J lost 3 bases; unmatched junction nucleotides: 7. CDR1 is MNHEY, CDR2 SMNVEV, per germline (reference sequence). The CDR3 bases are TGTGCCAGCAGTTCGCGGACAGGGGCCCTCTACGAGCAGTACTTC. Translation: CASSSRTGALYEQYF.

This chain uses TRBV9 with TRBJ2-7; D remains unclear. Germline CDR1 and CDR2: SGDLS and YYNGEE. The CDR3 contains 16 residues. V was shortened by 3 bases and J by 6 bases, with 22 bases between the two germline ends. The CDR3 nucleotides read TGTGCCAGCAGCGCAGGAGTTCCGGGCCCCTTCGTCGAGCAGTACTTC. It translates to CASSAGVPGPFVEQYF.

This sequence joins TRBV9 and TRBJ1-5; TRBD1 aligns across 7 bases. J was trimmed by 0 bases and V by 4 bases; bases with no gene match: 16. The germline gives CDR1 SGDLS, CDR2 YYNGEE. The CDR3 loop spans 19 amino acids. The DNA of the CDR3 is TGTGCCAGCAGCCACCAGGCGGGACAGCCTAATTATAGCAATCAGCCCCAGCATTTT. Translated, it gives CASSHQAGQPNYSNQPQHF.

J is TRBJ2-1 and V is TRBV6-1; 8 positions agree with TRBD2. This CDR3 comprises 14 residues. The germline gives CDR1 MNHNS, CDR2 SASEGT. V was clipped by 1 base and J by 9 bases; unmatched bases: 5. The CDR3 nucleotides read TGTGCCAGCAGTGAAGGGTTGGCGGGGGGTGAGCAGTTCTTC. Translation: CASSEGLAGGEQFF.

This clone has just a few counts. The CDR3: CASSLVAAPAGEQYF. For the CDR3, the DNA is TGTGCCAGCAGCTTAGTGGCAGCTCCCGCGGGGGAGCAGTACTTC. The chain uses TRBV7-9 and TRBJ2-7; D may be TRBD2 (6 bases). The CDR3 length is 15 residues. V was cut by 1 base and J by 7 bases, with 17 bases left in between. Looked up from germline, CDR1 is SEHNR and CDR2 is FQNEAQ (reference sequence).

The chain employs TRBV28 and TRBJ1-2, with D unclear. Trimming took off 8 bases at V and 4 bases at J, with 20 bases between the two ends. The CDR3 totals 15 residues. The germline gives CDR1 MDHEN, CDR2 SYDVKM. CDR3 amino acids: CASLTKGRPSYGYTF. DNA of the CDR3: TGTGCCAGCCTAACTAAAGGGAGGCCGAGCTATGGCTACACCTTC.

This chain uses TRBV5-4 with TRBJ2-7; D remains unclear. V was shortened by 5 bases and J by 4 bases, with 7 bases between the two germline ends. The germline gives CDR1 SGHNT, CDR2 YYREEE (reference sequence). This CDR3 is 11 amino acids long. This CDR3 is CASRFSYEQYF. DNA of the CDR3: TGTGCCAGCAGGTTCTCGTACGAGCAGTACTTC.

The rearrangement joins TRBV7-2 to TRBJ1-2; 9 bases map to TRBD1. V was pared by 2 bases and J by 5 bases, with 9 bases of the junction left unmatched. Per germline, CDR1 SGHTA and CDR2 FQGNSA. This CDR3 is 16 amino acids long. CDR3 residues: CASSLSGQGIFYGYTF. The CDR3 bases are TGTGCCAGCAGCTTATCGGGACAGGGAATCTTTTATGGCTACACCTTC.

The chain has TRBV7-2 and TRBJ2-3; D ambiguous. This CDR3 comprises 14 residues. The ends were cut back, 3 bases at V and 5 bases at J, with 12 bases in the middle. Germline CDR1 and CDR2: SGHTA and FQGNSA. The CDR3 protein is CASSLVQALDTQYF. DNA of the CDR3: TGTGCCAGCAGCTTGGTCCAGGCGTTAGATACGCAGTATTTT.

This chain uses TRBV7-2 with TRBJ2-1; 12 nucleotides agree with TRBD2. The CDR3 has 16 residues. In germline, CDR1 is SGHTA, CDR2 FQGNSA. Trimming cost V 5 bases and J 7 bases; bases outside gene matches: 9. The CDR3 nucleotides read TGTGCCAGCAGCCCGACCCTAGCGGGAGGGGCAAATGAGCAGTTCTTC. Amino acid sequence: CASSPTLAGGANEQFF.

The V and J genes are TRBV9 and TRBJ2-1, with 13 bases identical to TRBD2. V lost 3 bases and J lost 6; bases outside the gene matches: 9. The CDR3 is made up of 17 amino acids. Germline V gene lookup returns CDR1 SGDLS and CDR2 YYNGEE. The CDR3, as DNA: TGTGCCAGCAGCGCCGGACTAGCGGGAGTACAGGGCAATGAGCAGTTCTTC. Translation: CASSAGLAGVQGNEQFF.